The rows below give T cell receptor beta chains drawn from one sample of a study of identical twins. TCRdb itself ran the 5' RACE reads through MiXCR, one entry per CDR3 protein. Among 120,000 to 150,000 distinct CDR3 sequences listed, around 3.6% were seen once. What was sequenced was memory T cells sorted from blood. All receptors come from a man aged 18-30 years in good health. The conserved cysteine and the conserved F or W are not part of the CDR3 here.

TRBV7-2 ASTPGGGTDTQY
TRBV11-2 ASSLFGPTGLAGVVTQY
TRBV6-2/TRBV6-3 ASSSAAEQF
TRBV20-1 SVKVAGYSIEQF
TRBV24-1 ATGQLYNEQF
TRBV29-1 SVLEREKWSYNEQF
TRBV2 ASSEMVGGEQY
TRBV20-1 SARGLETQY
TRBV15 ATRAGVSSYEQY
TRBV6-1 ASSEVSGEDFANTGELF